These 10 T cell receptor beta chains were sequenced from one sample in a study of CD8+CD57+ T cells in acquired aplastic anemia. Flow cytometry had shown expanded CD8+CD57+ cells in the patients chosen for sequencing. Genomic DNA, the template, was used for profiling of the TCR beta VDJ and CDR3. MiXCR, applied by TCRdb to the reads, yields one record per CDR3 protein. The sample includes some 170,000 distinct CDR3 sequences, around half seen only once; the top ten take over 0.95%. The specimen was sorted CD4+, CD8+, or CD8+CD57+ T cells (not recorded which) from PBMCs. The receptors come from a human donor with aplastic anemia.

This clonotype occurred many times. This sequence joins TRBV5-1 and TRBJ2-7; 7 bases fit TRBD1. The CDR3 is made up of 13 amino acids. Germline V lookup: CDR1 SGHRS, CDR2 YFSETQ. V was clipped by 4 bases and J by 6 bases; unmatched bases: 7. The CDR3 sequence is CASSPFAGGEQYF. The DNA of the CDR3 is TGCGCCAGCAGCCCCTTCGCAGGGGGCGAGCAGTACTTC.

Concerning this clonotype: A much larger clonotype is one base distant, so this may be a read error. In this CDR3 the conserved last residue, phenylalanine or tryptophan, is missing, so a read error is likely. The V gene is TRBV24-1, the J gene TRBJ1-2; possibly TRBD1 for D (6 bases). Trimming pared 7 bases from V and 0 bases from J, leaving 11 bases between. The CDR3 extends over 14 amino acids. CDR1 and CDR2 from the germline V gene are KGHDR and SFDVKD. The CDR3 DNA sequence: TGTGCCACCAGGGGGACACAGACTAACTATGGCTACACCGTC. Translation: CATRGTQTNYGYTV.

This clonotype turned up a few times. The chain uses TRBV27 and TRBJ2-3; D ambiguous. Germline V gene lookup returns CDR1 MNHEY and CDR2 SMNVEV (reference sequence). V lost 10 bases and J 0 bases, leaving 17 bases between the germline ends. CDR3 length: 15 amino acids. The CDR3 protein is CATSPWPRSTDTQYF. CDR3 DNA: TGTGCCACCTCTCCCTGGCCTAGGAGCACAGATACGCAGTATTTT.

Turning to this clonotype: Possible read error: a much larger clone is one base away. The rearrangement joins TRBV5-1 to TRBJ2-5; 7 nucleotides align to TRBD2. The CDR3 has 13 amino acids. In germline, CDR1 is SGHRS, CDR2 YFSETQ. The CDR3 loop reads CASSRGRGETQSF. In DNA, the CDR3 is TGCGCCAGCAGCCGGGGGAGGGGCGAGACCCAGTCCTTC.

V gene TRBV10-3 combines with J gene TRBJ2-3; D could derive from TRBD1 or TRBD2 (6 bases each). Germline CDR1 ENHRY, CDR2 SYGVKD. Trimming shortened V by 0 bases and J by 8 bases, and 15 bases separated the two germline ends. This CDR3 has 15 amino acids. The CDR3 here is CAISESGGPLATQYF. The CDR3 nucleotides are TGTGCCATCAGTGAGTCGGGGGGCCCCTTGGCTACGCAGTATTTT.

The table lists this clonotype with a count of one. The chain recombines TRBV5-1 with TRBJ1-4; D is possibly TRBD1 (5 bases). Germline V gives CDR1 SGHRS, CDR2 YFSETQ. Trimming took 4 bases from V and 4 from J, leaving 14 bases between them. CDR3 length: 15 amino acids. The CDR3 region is CASSKGPEGNEKLFF. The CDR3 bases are TGCGCCAGCAGCAAGGGACCGGAGGGTAATGAAAAACTGTTTTTT.

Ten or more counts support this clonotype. This chain's CDR3 is CASSGGMQYF. The CDR3 DNA is TGTGCCAGCAGCGGCGGGATGCAGTATTTT. The chain recombines TRBV2 with TRBJ2-3, with D possibly TRBD2 on 6 matching bases. The CDR3 is made up of 10 amino acids. Trimming took 6 bases from V and 11 from J, leaving 9 bases between them. Germline assignment: CDR1 SNHLY and CDR2 FYNNEI.

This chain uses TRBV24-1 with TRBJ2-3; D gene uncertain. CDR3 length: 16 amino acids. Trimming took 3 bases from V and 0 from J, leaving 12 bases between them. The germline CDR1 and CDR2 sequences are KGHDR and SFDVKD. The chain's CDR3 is CATSDPDAASTDTQYF. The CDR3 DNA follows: TGTGCCACCAGTGATCCGGACGCAGCCAGCACAGATACGCAGTATTTT.

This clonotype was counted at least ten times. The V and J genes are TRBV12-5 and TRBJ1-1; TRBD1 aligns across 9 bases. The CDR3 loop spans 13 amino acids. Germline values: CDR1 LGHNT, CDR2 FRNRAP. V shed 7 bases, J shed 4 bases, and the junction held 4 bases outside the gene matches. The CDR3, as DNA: TGTGCTAGTGCCCAACAGGGGGCCACTGAAGCTTTCTTT. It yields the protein CASAQQGATEAFF.

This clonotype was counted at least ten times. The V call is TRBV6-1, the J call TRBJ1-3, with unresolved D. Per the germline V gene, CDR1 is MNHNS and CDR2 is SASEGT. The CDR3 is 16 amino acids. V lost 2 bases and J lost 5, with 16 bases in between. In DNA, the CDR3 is TGTGCCAGCAGTGAAAACACGGAGGAGTATCGAAACACCATATATTTT. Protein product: CASSENTEEYRNTIYF.